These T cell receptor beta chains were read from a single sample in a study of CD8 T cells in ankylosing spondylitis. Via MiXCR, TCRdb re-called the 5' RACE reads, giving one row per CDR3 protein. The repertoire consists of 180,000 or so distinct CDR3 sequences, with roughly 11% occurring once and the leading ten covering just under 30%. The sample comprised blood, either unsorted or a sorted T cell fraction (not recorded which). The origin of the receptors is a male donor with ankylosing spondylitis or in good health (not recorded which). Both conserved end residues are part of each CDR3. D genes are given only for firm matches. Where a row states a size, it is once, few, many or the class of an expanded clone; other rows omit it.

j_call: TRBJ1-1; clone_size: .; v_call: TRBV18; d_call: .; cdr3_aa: CASTPEWSPDTEAFF; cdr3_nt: TGTGCCAGCACCCCCGAGTGGTCCCCGGACACTGAAGCTTTCTTT
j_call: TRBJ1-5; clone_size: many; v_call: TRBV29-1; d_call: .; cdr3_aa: CSVGGADGQPQHF; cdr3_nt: TGCAGCGTTGGGGGCGCGGACGGTCAGCCCCAGCATTTT
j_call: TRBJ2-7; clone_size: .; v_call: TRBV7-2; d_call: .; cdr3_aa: CASSLVVSGSGEQYF; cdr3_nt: TGTGCCAGCAGCTTAGTAGTGTCGGGGTCCGGCGAGCAGTACTTC
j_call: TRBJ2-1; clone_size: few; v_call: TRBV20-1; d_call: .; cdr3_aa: CSAVNPSFSYNEQFF; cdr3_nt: TGCAGTGCAGTAAACCCTAGCTTCTCCTACAATGAGCAGTTCTTC
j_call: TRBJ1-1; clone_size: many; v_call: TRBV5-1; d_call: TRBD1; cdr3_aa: CASSPRTGANTEAFF; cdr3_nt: TGCGCCAGCAGCCCGAGGACAGGGGCGAACACTGAAGCTTTCTTT
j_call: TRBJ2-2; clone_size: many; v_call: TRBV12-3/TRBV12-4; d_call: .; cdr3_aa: CASSREGLDTGELFF; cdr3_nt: TGTGCCAGCAGCCGCGAGGGGTTGGACACCGGGGAGCTGTTTTTT
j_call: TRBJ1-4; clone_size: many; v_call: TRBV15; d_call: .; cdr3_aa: CATSRATPNEKLFF; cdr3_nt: TGTGCCACCAGCAGAGCCACACCTAATGAAAAACTGTTTTTT
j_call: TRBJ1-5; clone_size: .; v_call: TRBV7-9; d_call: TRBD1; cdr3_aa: CASSTNRGQPQHF; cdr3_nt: TGTGCCAGCAGCACGAACAGGGGACAGCCCCAGCATTTT
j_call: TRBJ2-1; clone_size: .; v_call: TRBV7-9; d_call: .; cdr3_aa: CASSLPGEQFF; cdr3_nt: TGTGCCAGCAGCCTCCCGGGTGAGCAGTTCTTC
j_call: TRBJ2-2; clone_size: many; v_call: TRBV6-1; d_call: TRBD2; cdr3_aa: CASREGINTGELFF; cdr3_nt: TGTGCCAGCCGGGAGGGGATCAACACCGGGGAGCTGTTTTTT
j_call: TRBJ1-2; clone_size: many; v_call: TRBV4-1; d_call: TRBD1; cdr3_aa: CASSRDRAFTF; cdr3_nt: TGCGCCAGCAGCCGAGACAGGGCATTTACCTTC
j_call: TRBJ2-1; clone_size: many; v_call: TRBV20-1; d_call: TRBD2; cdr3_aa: CSVVPGGGIRNEQFF; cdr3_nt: TGCAGTGTCGTCCCGGGAGGCGGGATAAGGAATGAGCAGTTCTTC
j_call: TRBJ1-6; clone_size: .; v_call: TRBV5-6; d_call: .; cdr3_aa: CASSLGISSLHSPLHF; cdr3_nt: TGTGCCAGCAGCTTGGGTATATCGTCCCTTCATTCACCCCTCCACTTT
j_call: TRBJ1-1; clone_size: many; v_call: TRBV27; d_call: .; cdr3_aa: CASSPLGTEAFF; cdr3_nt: TGTGCCAGCAGTCCATTGGGCACTGAAGCTTTCTTT
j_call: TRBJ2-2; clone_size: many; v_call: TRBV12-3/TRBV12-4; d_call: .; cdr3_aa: CASSLVATGELFF; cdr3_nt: TGTGCCAGCAGTTTGGTGGCGACCGGGGAGCTGTTTTTT
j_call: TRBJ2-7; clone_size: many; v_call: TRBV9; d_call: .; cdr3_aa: CASSVGTATYEQYF; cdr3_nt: TGTGCCAGCAGCGTAGGGACAGCCACCTACGAGCAGTACTTC
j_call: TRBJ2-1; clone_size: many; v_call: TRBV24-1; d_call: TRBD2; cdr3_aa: CATSMASGNLDEQFF; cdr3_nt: TGTGCCACCAGTATGGCTAGCGGGAACCTAGATGAGCAGTTCTTC
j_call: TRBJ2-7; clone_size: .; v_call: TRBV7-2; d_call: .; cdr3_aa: CASSLSVGGQYF; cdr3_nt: TGTGCCAGCAGCCTCTCCGTTGGTGGGCAGTACTTC
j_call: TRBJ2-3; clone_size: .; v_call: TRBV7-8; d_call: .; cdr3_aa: CASSPREHGNTDTQYF; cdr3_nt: TGTGCCAGCAGCCCCCGGGAGCACGGGAACACAGATACGCAGTATTTT
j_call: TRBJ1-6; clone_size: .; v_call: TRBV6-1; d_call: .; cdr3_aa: CASDTGTYNSPLHF; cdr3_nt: TGTGCCAGCGATACAGGGACTTATAATTCACCCCTCCACTTT
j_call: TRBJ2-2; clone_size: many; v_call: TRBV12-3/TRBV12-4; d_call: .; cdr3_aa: CASSLTVNTGELFF; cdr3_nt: TGTGCCAGCAGTTTAACGGTGAACACCGGGGAGCTGTTTTTT
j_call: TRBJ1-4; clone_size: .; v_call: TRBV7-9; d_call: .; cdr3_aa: CASSHDSIVFF; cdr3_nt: TGTGCCAGCAGTCACGACAGTATAGTGTTTTTT
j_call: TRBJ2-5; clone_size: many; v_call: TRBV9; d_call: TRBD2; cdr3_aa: CASSVASGRSGETQYF; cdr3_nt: TGTGCCAGCAGCGTAGCTAGCGGGAGAAGTGGAGAGACCCAGTACTTC
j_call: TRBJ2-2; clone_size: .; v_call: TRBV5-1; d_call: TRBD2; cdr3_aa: CASSLSYRGGMNTGELFF; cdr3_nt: TGCGCCAGCAGCTTGAGTTATCGGGGGGGGATGAACACCGGGGAGCTGTTTTTT